Described below is a single T cell receptor beta chain sequence and its context. Its antigen is unidentified. The data derive from a study of Ad26.COV2.S vaccination and SARS-CoV-2 variants. Study summary: The donor was enrolled in the Ad26.COV2.S arm of the COV1001 trial.

Treatment in this sample: around 19 received Ad26.COV2.S at low or high dose, single or two shots; several received placebo; per-sample allocation not given. The investigators took samples on day 63 after the first vaccine or placebo injection. Germline assignment: CDR1 KGHSH and CDR2 LQKENI. J lost 3 bases, V lost 0 bases, and 7 bases had no gene match. The CDR3 loop spans 17 amino acids. Data came from immunoSEQ multiplex PCR; TCRdb stores just in-frame clones and leaves some out. The data hold around 400,000 clones, with over 75% observed a single time. Study-level results: Recipients of vaccine and of placebo showed similar breadth of their non-spike TCR repertoires.

The source is a person aged 18-60 years who received the Ad26.COV2.S COVID-19 vaccine or a placebo. The J gene is TRBJ2-1, the V gene TRBV18; 8 bases match TRBD2. Source: peripheral blood, taken in a trial of Ad26.COV2.S vaccine versus placebo. DNA for the CDR3: TGTGCCAGCTCACCACCTTTAAAGGCGGGAGGCTACAATGAGCAGTTCTTC. It specifies CASSPPLKAGGYNEQFF.